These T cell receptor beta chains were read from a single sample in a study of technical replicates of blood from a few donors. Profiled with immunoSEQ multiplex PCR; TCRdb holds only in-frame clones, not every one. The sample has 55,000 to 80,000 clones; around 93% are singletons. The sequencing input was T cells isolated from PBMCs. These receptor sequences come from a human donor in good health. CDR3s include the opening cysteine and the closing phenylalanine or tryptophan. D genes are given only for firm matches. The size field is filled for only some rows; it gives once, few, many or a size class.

cdr3_aa: CASSFSGGSSYEQYF
cdr3_nt: TGTGCCAGCAGCTTTTCCGGCGGGAGCTCCTACGAGCAGTACTTC
v_call: TRBV7-3
j_call: TRBJ2-7
d_call: TRBD2
clone_size: NA

cdr3_aa: CASTTTGGFTGELFF
cdr3_nt: TGTGCCAGCACCACGACGGGGGGCTTCACCGGGGAGCTGTTTTTT
v_call: TRBV13
j_call: TRBJ2-2
d_call: NA
clone_size: NA

cdr3_aa: CATSSNRGLGEKLFF
cdr3_nt: TGTGCCACCAGCAGCAACAGGGGGCTAGGAGAAAAACTGTTTTTT
v_call: TRBV15
j_call: TRBJ1-4
d_call: TRBD1
clone_size: NA

cdr3_aa: CAISESGGDGTGELFF
cdr3_nt: TGTGCCATCAGTGAGTCAGGGGGCGATGGCACCGGGGAGCTGTTTTTT
v_call: TRBV10-3
j_call: TRBJ2-2
d_call: TRBD1
clone_size: NA

cdr3_aa: CASTPTGGINSGNTIYF
cdr3_nt: TGTGCCAGCACCCCGACAGGGGGCATCAACTCTGGAAACACCATATATTTT
v_call: TRBV18
j_call: TRBJ1-3
d_call: TRBD1
clone_size: NA

cdr3_aa: CASSDLAGDYNEQFF
cdr3_nt: TGTGCCAGCAGTGACCTAGCGGGGGACTACAATGAGCAGTTCTTC
v_call: TRBV6-4
j_call: TRBJ2-1
d_call: TRBD2
clone_size: NA

cdr3_aa: CASSVTGNQETQYF
cdr3_nt: TGCGCCAGCAGCGTAACAGGGAACCAAGAGACCCAGTACTTC
v_call: TRBV5-1
j_call: TRBJ2-5
d_call: NA
clone_size: NA

cdr3_aa: CASSQIVLAYEQFF
cdr3_nt: TGTGCCAGCAGCCAAATTGTGCTAGCTTATGAGCAGTTCTTC
v_call: TRBV16
j_call: TRBJ2-1
d_call: NA
clone_size: NA

cdr3_aa: CAIRPGQGADTGELFF
cdr3_nt: TGTGCCATCAGACCGGGACAGGGGGCTGACACCGGGGAGCTGTTTTTT
v_call: TRBV10-3
j_call: TRBJ2-2
d_call: TRBD1
clone_size: NA

cdr3_aa: CASSQTGGAVNEQFF
cdr3_nt: TGCGCCAGCAGCCAAACAGGGGGCGCGGTCAATGAGCAGTTCTTC
v_call: TRBV4-3
j_call: TRBJ2-1
d_call: TRBD1
clone_size: NA

cdr3_aa: CASSPTGLAGENEQFF
cdr3_nt: TGTGCCAGCAGCCCAACCGGACTAGCGGGAGAGAATGAGCAGTTCTTC
v_call: TRBV4-2
j_call: TRBJ2-1
d_call: TRBD2
clone_size: NA

cdr3_aa: CASSLAGDTDTQYF
cdr3_nt: TGCGCCAGCAGCCTAGCGGGAGACACAGATACGCAGTATTTT
v_call: TRBV4-3
j_call: TRBJ2-3
d_call: TRBD2
clone_size: NA

cdr3_aa: CASRGQFNEKLFF
cdr3_nt: TGTGCCAGCCGGGGACAGTTTAATGAAAAACTGTTTTTT
v_call: TRBV27
j_call: TRBJ1-4
d_call: TRBD1
clone_size: NA

cdr3_aa: CASSLFGLAGSSTDTQYF
cdr3_nt: TGTGCCAGCAGTTTATTCGGACTAGCGGGTTCTAGCACAGATACGCAGTATTTT
v_call: TRBV28
j_call: TRBJ2-3
d_call: TRBD2
clone_size: NA

cdr3_aa: CASSYPRAGDTQYF
cdr3_nt: TGTGCCAGCAGTTATCCGCGGGCTGGAGATACGCAGTATTTT
v_call: TRBV6-6
j_call: TRBJ2-3
d_call: NA
clone_size: NA

cdr3_aa: CASSKGTGGYGYTF
cdr3_nt: TGTGCCAGCAGCAAAGGGACAGGGGGCTATGGCTACACCTTC
v_call: TRBV21-1
j_call: TRBJ1-2
d_call: NA
clone_size: few

cdr3_aa: CASRTGVNYGYTF
cdr3_nt: TGTGCCAGTAGGACAGGGGTGAACTATGGCTACACCTTC
v_call: TRBV19
j_call: TRBJ1-2
d_call: TRBD1
clone_size: NA

cdr3_aa: CASSLQVSSYEQYF
cdr3_nt: TGTGCCAGCAGCTTACAGGTCAGCTCCTACGAGCAGTACTTC
v_call: TRBV11-2
j_call: TRBJ2-7
d_call: NA
clone_size: NA

cdr3_aa: CASSTDYTTDTQYF
cdr3_nt: TGTGCCAGTAGTACGGACTATACCACAGATACGCAGTATTTT
v_call: TRBV19
j_call: TRBJ2-3
d_call: NA
clone_size: NA

cdr3_aa: CASSQGSGELFF
cdr3_nt: TGTGCCAGCAGTCAGGGGTCCGGGGAGCTGTTTTTT
v_call: TRBV2
j_call: TRBJ2-2
d_call: NA
clone_size: NA